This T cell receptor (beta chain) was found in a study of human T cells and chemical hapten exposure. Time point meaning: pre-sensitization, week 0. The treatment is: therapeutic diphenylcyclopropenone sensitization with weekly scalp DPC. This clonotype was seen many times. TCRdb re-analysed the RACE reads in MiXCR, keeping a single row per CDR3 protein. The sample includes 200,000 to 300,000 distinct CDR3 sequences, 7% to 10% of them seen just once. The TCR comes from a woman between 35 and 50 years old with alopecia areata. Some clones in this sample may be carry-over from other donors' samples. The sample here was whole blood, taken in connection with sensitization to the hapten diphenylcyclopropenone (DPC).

CDR3 sequence: CATSAPDRRYNEQFF. The CDR3 bases are TGTGCCACCAGTGCTCCGGACAGGCGCTACAATGAGCAGTTCTTC. The gene calls are TRBV24-1 and TRBJ2-1; 7 positions match TRBD1. There are 15 residues in the CDR3. Germline CDR1 and CDR2: KGHDR and SFDVKD. J was trimmed by 3 bases and V by 5 bases; bases with no gene match: 6.